The TCR beta chain under discussion was sequenced for a study of blood T cells in healthy people across ages (dated by TCRdb to about 2015). As for the study more broadly: In model experiments, template switching captured about one uniquely barcoded TCR beta cDNA molecule for every two T cells. The donors were split into four age groups: young (average 16 years), middle-aged (roughly 39), aged (over 55) and long-lived (approximately 80). Donors of different ages were randomly distributed across sequencing lanes to avoid experimental bias. Age-related changes in TCR beta repertoire diversity were measured in the study by deep sequencing normalized with unique cDNA molecular identifiers. Using the same blood draw, the study looked at two additional independent replicas of 1 million unique cDNA reads for two donors, one aged 18 to 30 and the other aged 80 or older. Study-wide conclusions, independent of this receptor: Conclusive comparison of naive and antigen-experienced compartments was prevented by the profiling of bulk unsorted PBMCs. Estimates of total diversity from one million sequenced T cells were regarded as lower bounds and underestimates. The CMV infection status of donors was not known, potentially confounding age-related changes in expanded clonotypes. As age increased, observed TCR beta diversity per million T cells dropped in a roughly linear way, and a significant reduction was already evident by age approximately 40. Compared with the aged group, more naive CD4+ T cells, fewer expanded clones and increased TCR diversity were shown by the long-lived group, suggesting age selection. A strong correlation was found between observed TCR beta diversity and the percentage of naive T cells measured by flow cytometry.

As concerns this clonotype: This receptor's antigen is unknown. No quality values exist for individual bases; no much larger clone is one base distant.

Including the terminal cysteine and phenylalanine, the CDR3 comprises 14 residues. Just CDR3 DNA is preserved here, 42 bases in frame from base 1. The germline V gene (reference sequence) gives CDR1 as MNHNY and CDR2 as SVGAGI. Systemically healthy Caucasian individuals from Russia, 39 in total and aged about 6 to 95 years, were included as donors. Roughly 11 milliliters of peripheral blood were drawn from each donor into EDTA-treated Vacutainer tubes. Ficoll-Paque density-gradient centrifugation was used to isolate PBMCs, with at least 6.5 million per sample. Total RNA was extracted from PBMCs with Trizol reagent, with at least 6 micrograms obtained per sample. The percentages of naive CD45RAhigh/CD27high T cells were determined by flow cytometry on a PBMC aliquot from every donor. Preparation of the library involved 5' RACE. Data came from an Illumina HiSeq 2500. A second PCR of about 7 to 12 cycles was run with a J-beta primer mix and a sample-barcoded 5' primer. A template-switch 5' adaptor carrying 12 random nucleotides introduced a unique molecular identifier onto each TCR beta cDNA molecule. At least 2.5 million CDR3-containing paired-end reads were obtained from each sample. All of the RNA was converted into first-strand cDNA using the Mint cDNA synthesis kit, with a TRBC-specific oligonucleotide serving as the primer. Following uracil-DNA glycosylase treatment, all cDNA underwent a first 18-cycle PCR with the universal primers M1SS and BC2_uni_R. In the source study's methods: Each sample was normalized by randomly selecting 1 million high-quality reads, each carrying a distinct molecular identifier. Instead of being binned into consensus sequences, reads with shared molecular identifiers were discarded. MiTCR, set to a Q25 quality threshold and the strictest error-elimination algorithm, was used for CDR3 identification, clonotype clustering and error correction. A nonparametric unseen species model with Euler transformation was used to estimate a lower bound on total TCR beta diversity. The raw public reads went through TCRdb reprocessing: fastp at Q25, MiXCR clone calling, in-frame beta chains kept. Each entry merges the rows of one CDR3 protein and shows their most common DNA and genes. The authors' filters were not applied to this entry. This sample comprises about 970,000 distinct CDR3 sequences, roughly 51% of them detected only once. The top ten clonotypes cover roughly a fifth of the sample.

The chain uses TRBV6-6 and TRBJ2-7; 7 bases in the middle match TRBD1. The DNA end lines up better with TRBJ2-5; the J call may be wrong. The sequencing input was blood. The clonotype comes from an older woman in good health. The CDR3 protein is CASSPTGTVETQYF. In nucleotide form, the sequence is TGTGCCAGCAGCCCAACCGGGACAGTGGAGACCCAGTACTTC.